Below are 6 T cell receptor beta chains sequenced from a single sample in a study of T-cell reconstitution after alpha-beta-depleted transplantation in children. Unique molecular identifiers were used to barcode this TCRbeta library. Each CDR3 protein gets one entry after TCRdb re-called the PCR reads with MiXCR. The table includes 550,000 to 800,000 distinct CDR3 sequences, around 13% detected once. The material sequenced was PBMCs, taken before TCRalphabeta/CD19-depleted stem cell transplant. The receptors come from a girl aged 2 to 9 with congenital amegakaryocytic thrombocytopenia, due to receive a stem cell transplant.

The rearrangement uses TRBV20-1 and TRBJ1-1, with TRBD1 as a possible D gene (6 bases). The CDR3 extends over 14 amino acids. CDR1 is DFQATT, CDR2 SNEGSKA, per germline (reference sequence). V was pared by 3 bases and J by 2 bases, with 13 bases between. CDR3 region: CSASFGGPNTEAFF. CDR3 bases: TGCAGTGCTAGTTTCGGGGGGCCAAACACTGAAGCTTTCTTT.

On this clonotype itself: A read error is possible here, since a much larger clone lies one base away. The chain couples TRBV5-1 to TRBJ2-3; TRBD2 matches 10 bases. This CDR3 comprises 16 residues. CDR1 and CDR2 from the germline V gene are SGHRS and YFSETQ. CDR3 in DNA: TGCGCCAGCAGCTTGGCCCGGACTAGCGGAACAGATACGCGGTATTTT. Translated, it gives CASSLARTSGTDTRYF.

This clonotype was picked up a small number of times. The CDR3 DNA is TGTGCCAGCCGAATCGGGACAGGGGCCCAAGAGACCCAGTACTTC. Encoded protein: CASRIGTGAQETQYF. The chain employs TRBV7-6 and TRBJ2-5, with TRBD1 matching 10 bases. V trimming: 8 bases; J trimming: 1 base; junction bases outside the gene matches: 7. The CDR3 covers 15 residues. Germline CDR1 is SGHVS and CDR2 is FNYEAQ.

This clonotype was counted ten times or more. The chain recombines TRBV27 with TRBJ2-7; 9 nucleotides line up with TRBD2. V lost 5 bases, J lost 1 base, and 6 bases stayed unmatched. This CDR3 is 15 amino acids long. The germline V gene has CDR1 MNHEY and CDR2 SMNVEV (reference sequence). The CDR3 bases are TGTGCCAGCAGTGGTATAGCGGGAGCGTCCTACGAGCAGTACTTC. This encodes CASSGIAGASYEQYF.

The gene calls are TRBV5-1 and TRBJ2-7; no reliable D call. The CDR3 sequence is 14 residues long. Trimming shortened V by 4 bases and J by 0 bases, and 11 bases separated the two germline ends. Per germline, CDR1 SGHRS and CDR2 YFSETQ. The CDR3 reads CASSQSDGSYEQYF. For the CDR3, the DNA is TGCGCCAGCAGCCAGTCGGACGGCTCCTACGAGCAGTACTTC.

This clonotype was seen ten or more times. V is TRBV7-2 and J is TRBJ2-3, with a possible D match to TRBD1 (5 bases). The CDR3 contains 13 residues. From germline, CDR1 is SGHTA and CDR2 FQGNSA. Trimming pared 4 bases from V and 3 bases from J, leaving 8 bases between. The CDR3 here is CASSYRTTDTQYF. CDR3 nucleotide sequence: TGTGCCAGCAGCTACCGGACAACAGATACGCAGTATTTT.